Shown below are 15 T cell receptor beta chains from a single sample sequenced in a study of cytomegalovirus exposure and HLA in healthy donors. A multiplex PCR was run with 60 Vbeta primers and 13 Jbeta primers. TCRdb keeps only in-frame clones here, not all; method: immunoSEQ multiplex PCR. Among some 90,000 clones listed, about two thirds were seen once. The source material was PBMCs. These receptors originate from a boy younger than 18 in good health and CMV-seropositive.

The rearrangement links TRBV7-8 to TRBJ1-1; 8 bases are a match to TRBD1. The junction had 6 bases not matched to a gene; V was cut back by 1 base and J by 5 bases. Germline loops: CDR1 SGHVS, CDR2 FQNEAQ. CDR3 length equals 15 residues. CDR3: CASSLVRTGITEAFF. CDR3 sequence (DNA): TGTGCCAGCAGCTTAGTGCGGACAGGGATAACTGAAGCTTTCTTT. Supplemented by reference TRBV7-8 and TRBJ1-1, the full variable domain reads GAGVSQSPRYKVAKRGQDVALRCDPISGHVSLFWYQQALGQGPEFLTYFQNEAQLDKSGLPSDRFFAERPEGSVSTLKIQRTQQEDSAVYLCASSLVRTGITEAFFGQGTRLTVV.

The chain carries TRBV25-1 and TRBJ2-2, with 7 nucleotides matching TRBD1. Losses at the gene ends were 3 bases for V and 2 bases for J; bases not matched to a gene: 9. The CDR3 extends over 17 amino acids. Germline V CDR1 and CDR2: MGHDK, SYGVNS. The CDR3 DNA is TGTGCCAGCAGTGATTGGTCGGGACAGCGCAACACCGGGGAGCTGTTTTTT. This encodes CASSDWSGQRNTGELFF.

Written as DNA, the CDR3 is TGTGCCAGCAGCTTGGGCCGGGGAGGGGGTCTACAAGAGACCCAGTACTTC. It translates to CASSLGRGGGLQETQYF. The chain is built from TRBV5-8 and TRBJ2-5; weak D call: TRBD2 (7 bases). The V and J ends lost 0 bases and 2 bases respectively, with 17 bases between them. The CDR3 runs to 17 residues. Germline V CDR1 and CDR2: SGHTS, YDEGEE.

The CDR3 region is CASSDNWREAEAFF. CDR3 nucleotides: TGTGCCAGCAGTGACAACTGGAGAGAGGCTGAAGCTTTCTTT. The chain joins TRBV2 to TRBJ1-1; D not certain. The CDR3 runs to 14 residues. Germline values: CDR1 SNHLY, CDR2 FYNNEI. The germline V and J ends were trimmed by 3 bases and 6 bases, with 14 bases remaining between them.

The J gene is TRBJ2-3, the V gene TRBV7-8; possible D gene TRBD1, 6 bases. The CDR3 loop spans 14 amino acids. The germline V and J ends were trimmed by 7 bases and 6 bases, with 17 bases remaining between them. CDR1 and CDR2 from the germline V gene are SGHVS and FQNEAQ. The CDR3 loop reads CASTRQAPSDTQYF. The CDR3 DNA is TGTGCCAGCACTCGACAGGCCCCGTCCGATACGCAGTATTTT.

This chain connects TRBV9 to TRBJ1-1; possibly TRBD1 for D (6 bases). V lost 2 bases to trimming and J lost 3 bases, with 14 bases between them. This CDR3 has 15 amino acids. Per germline, CDR1 SGDLS and CDR2 YYNGEE. CDR3 DNA: TGTGCCAGCAGCGTGGGAGAGGGGGTCGACACTGAAGCTTTCTTT. This codes for CASSVGEGVDTEAFF. Looking up the rest from reference TRBV9 and TRBJ1-1 gives the full variable domain: DSGVTQTPKHLITATGQRVTLRCSPRSGDLSVYWYQQSLDQGLQFLIQYYNGEERAKGNILERFSAQQFPDLHSELNLSSLELGDSALYFCASSVGEGVDTEAFFGQGTRLTVV.

This chain links TRBV30 with TRBJ1-2; 7 nucleotides agree with TRBD1. CDR1 GTSNPN and CDR2 SVGIG come from the germline V gene (reference sequence). The length of the CDR3 is 12 residues. CDR3 region: CARLDRVSGYTF. For the CDR3, the DNA is TGTGCTAGACTCGACAGGGTCTCCGGCTACACCTTC.

The V call is TRBV7-9, the J call TRBJ1-2; D is undetermined. The V end was cut by 5 bases, the J end by 7 bases, with 11 bases between. This CDR3 has 12 amino acids. Germline V gene sequence: CDR1 SEHNR, CDR2 FQNEAQ (reference sequence). The CDR3 spells CASSPGARGYTF. CDR3 bases: TGTGCCAGCAGCCCAGGCGCTCGTGGCTACACCTTC.

The chain is built from TRBV5-1 and TRBJ2-1; 7 bases agree with TRBD2. The CDR3 is 15 residues long. CDR1 and CDR2 from the germline V gene are SGHRS and YFSETQ. Trimming removed 0 bases from V and 4 bases from J; junction bases left unmatched: 4. CDR3 DNA: TGCGCCAGCAGCTTGGGACTAGCTGATTACAATGAGCAGTTCTTC. Translation: CASSLGLADYNEQFF.

CDR3: CASSFSQGDTEAFF. CDR3 DNA: TGTGCCAGCAGCTTTTCCCAGGGGGACACTGAAGCTTTCTTT. The genes are TRBV7-6 and TRBJ1-1; 7 nucleotides align to TRBD1. V was clipped by 3 bases and J by 3 bases; unmatched bases: 4. Germline CDR1 reads SGHVS; CDR2 reads FNYEAQ. The CDR3 spans 14 residues.

The chain uses TRBV29-1 and TRBJ1-1; D may be TRBD1 (6 bases). Germline lookup yields CDR1 SQVTM and CDR2 ANQGSEA. The V end lost 6 bases, the J end lost 8 bases, and 13 bases lay between the germline ends. This CDR3 is 11 amino acids long. The CDR3 reads CSVLITGEAFF. The CDR3 nucleotides are TGCAGCGTGTTGATAACAGGGGAAGCTTTCTTT.

V usage is TRBV29-1 and J usage is TRBJ1-1, with D possibly TRBD1 on 5 matching bases. The V and J ends lost 6 bases and 0 bases respectively, with 8 bases between them. CDR3 length: 12 amino acids. Germline loops: CDR1 SQVTM, CDR2 ANQGSEA. Written as DNA, the CDR3 is TGCAGCGTCGACAGTATGAACACTGAAGCTTTCTTT. Its protein is CSVDSMNTEAFF. Full variable domain (remainder filled in from reference TRBV29-1 and TRBJ1-1): SAVISQKPSRDICQRGTSLTIQCQVDSQVTMMFWYRQQPGQSLTLIATANQGSEATYESGFVIDKFPISRPNLTFSTLTVSNMSPEDSSIYLCSVDSMNTEAFFGQGTRLTVV.

The chain has TRBV5-1 and TRBJ1-2; TRBD1 agrees at 8 bases. The V gene's germline CDR1 is SGHRS and CDR2 YFSETQ. V was clipped by 4 bases and J by 5 bases; unmatched bases: 7. This CDR3 is 14 amino acids long. CDR3 sequence reads: CASSAKTGGYGYTF. The DNA of the CDR3 is TGCGCCAGCAGCGCAAAAACAGGGGGATATGGCTACACCTTC.

CDR3 sequence: CASRRTGVRYEQYF. The CDR3 DNA reads TGTGCCAGCCGAAGGACAGGGGTACGGTACGAGCAGTACTTC. This chain links TRBV14 with TRBJ2-7; 9 positions agree with TRBD1. This CDR3 has 14 amino acids. Germline V CDR1 and CDR2: SGHDN, FVKESK. Trimming took 8 bases from V and 4 from J; bases not matched to a gene: 9.

The chain recombines TRBV11-2 with TRBJ1-5; D perhaps matches TRBD1 (5 bases). This CDR3 is built from 15 residues. Trimming took 0 bases from V and 6 from J, leaving 12 bases between them. Germline CDR1 SGHAT, CDR2 FQNNGV. CDR3: CASSLDWGESQPQHF. The CDR3 DNA sequence: TGTGCCAGCAGCTTAGACTGGGGGGAGAGTCAGCCCCAGCATTTT.